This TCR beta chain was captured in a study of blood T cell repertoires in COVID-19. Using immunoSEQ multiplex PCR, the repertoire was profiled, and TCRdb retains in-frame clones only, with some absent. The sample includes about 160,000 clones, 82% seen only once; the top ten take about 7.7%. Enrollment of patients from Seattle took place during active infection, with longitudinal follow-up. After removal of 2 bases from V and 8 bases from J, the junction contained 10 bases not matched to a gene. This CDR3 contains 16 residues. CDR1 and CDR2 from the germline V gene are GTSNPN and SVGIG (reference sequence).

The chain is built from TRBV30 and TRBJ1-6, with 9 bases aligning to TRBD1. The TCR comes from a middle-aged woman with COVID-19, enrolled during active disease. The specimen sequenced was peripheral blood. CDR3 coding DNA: TGTGCCTGGAGTTTAGGCGGAACAGGGGGCTATTCACCCCTCCACTTT. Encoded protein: CAWSLGGTGGYSPLHF.